The sequence of this T cell receptor (beta chain) was determined in a study of siplizumab effects on memory and regulatory T cells. Overall study findings and caveats: There was no confirmation of the suppressive function of proliferating Tregs from siplizumab cultures. There were only a minor fraction of alloreactive clones that mapped to unstimulated subsets.

About this clone: As yet, its antigen is unknown.

The CDR3 length is 11 residues. Germline V CDR1 and CDR2: MNHGY, SVAAGI. The ends lost 7 bases at V and 10 bases at J; junction bases unmatched: 5. Assay: immunoSEQ multiplex PCR; the TCRdb copy retains only in-frame clones and omits some. The top ten clones hold 0.9% to 1.3% of a sample with over 100,000 clones, 92% of them seen once. What was sequenced was CD4+ T cells sorted from blood. The chain links TRBV6-9 to TRBJ1-2; 8 nucleotides agree with TRBD1. The TCR sequence derives from a human donor in good health. As DNA, the CDR3 is TGTGCCAGCACTGGGACAGGCGACTACACCTTC. This codes for CASTGTGDYTF.